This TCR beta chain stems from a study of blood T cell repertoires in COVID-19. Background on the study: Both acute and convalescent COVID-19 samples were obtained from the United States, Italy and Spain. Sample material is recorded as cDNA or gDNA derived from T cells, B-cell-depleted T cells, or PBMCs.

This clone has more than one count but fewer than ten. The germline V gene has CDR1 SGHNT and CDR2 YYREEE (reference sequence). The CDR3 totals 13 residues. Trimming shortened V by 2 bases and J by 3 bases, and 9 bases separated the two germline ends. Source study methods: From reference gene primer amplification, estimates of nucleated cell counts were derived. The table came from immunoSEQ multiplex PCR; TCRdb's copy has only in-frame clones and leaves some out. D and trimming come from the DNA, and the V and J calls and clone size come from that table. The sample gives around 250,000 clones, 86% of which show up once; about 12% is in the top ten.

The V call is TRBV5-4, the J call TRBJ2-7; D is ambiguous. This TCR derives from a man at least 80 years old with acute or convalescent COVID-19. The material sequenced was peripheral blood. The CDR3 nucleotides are TGTGCCAGCAGCTTAAGACACGACTACGAGCAGTACTTC. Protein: CASSLRHDYEQYF.